This entry describes one T cell receptor beta chain. As yet, its antigen is unknown. Quantitative molecular-barcoded 5'-RACE generated the TCR beta libraries. TCRdb itself ran the 5' RACE reads through MiXCR, one entry per CDR3 protein. Here the sample spans roughly 230,000 distinct CDR3 sequences, 15% to 20% being singletons. The record originates from a study of CD8 T cells in ankylosing spondylitis. This CDR3 contains 12 residues. V lost 7 bases and J 7 bases, leaving 10 bases between the germline ends. Looked up from germline, CDR1 is SEHNR and CDR2 is FQNEAQ (reference sequence). Study findings and constraints: Researchers reportedly found disease-linked clones significantly enriched in matched ankylosing spondylitis synovial fluid. Roughly eight highly homologous variants made up a TCR beta motif that seemed to typify ankylosing spondylitis blood. There were earlier reports of some motif variants in reactive arthritis synovial fluid and blood.

The specimen sequenced was blood, either unsorted or a sorted T cell fraction (not recorded which). The chain links TRBV7-9 to TRBJ2-2; TRBD1 might be the D (5 bases). The receptor's source is a male donor with ankylosing spondylitis or in good health (not recorded which). The CDR3 nucleotides are TGTGCCAGCACCATAAGGGGCGGGGAGCTGTTTTTT. Amino acids: CASTIRGGELFF.